Below, one T cell receptor (beta chain) is given with its context. Its specificity is unknown. Unstimulated regulatory T cells (CD4+CD25+CD127-), CD4+CD25- non-regulatory cells, CD4 and CD8 cells were FACS-sorted from thawed PBMCs. The sample originates from a study of Tregs in tolerant kidney transplant recipients. TCRdb's table, derived via immunoSEQ multiplex PCR, lists solely in-frame clones and lacks some. The sample includes around 230,000 clones, around 82% seen only once; the top ten take roughly 0.67%. Findings and caveats of the study: Activated donor B cell expansion appeared to reveal the most relevant donor-specific TCRbeta repertoire. No direct test of biological reproducibility was done here.

Germline assignment: CDR1 SGHDN and CDR2 FVKESK. This CDR3 is built from 15 residues. With 4 bases clipped from V and 2 bases from J, the junction kept 8 bases outside the gene matches. This sequence originates from a human donor in good health. Sequenced input: CD4+ T cells from blood. The chain links TRBV14 to TRBJ2-7; 7 bases fit TRBD1. CDR3 residues: CASSRLPGQTYEQYF. CDR3 DNA: TGTGCCAGCAGCCGGCTCCCGGGACAGACCTACGAGCAGTACTTC.